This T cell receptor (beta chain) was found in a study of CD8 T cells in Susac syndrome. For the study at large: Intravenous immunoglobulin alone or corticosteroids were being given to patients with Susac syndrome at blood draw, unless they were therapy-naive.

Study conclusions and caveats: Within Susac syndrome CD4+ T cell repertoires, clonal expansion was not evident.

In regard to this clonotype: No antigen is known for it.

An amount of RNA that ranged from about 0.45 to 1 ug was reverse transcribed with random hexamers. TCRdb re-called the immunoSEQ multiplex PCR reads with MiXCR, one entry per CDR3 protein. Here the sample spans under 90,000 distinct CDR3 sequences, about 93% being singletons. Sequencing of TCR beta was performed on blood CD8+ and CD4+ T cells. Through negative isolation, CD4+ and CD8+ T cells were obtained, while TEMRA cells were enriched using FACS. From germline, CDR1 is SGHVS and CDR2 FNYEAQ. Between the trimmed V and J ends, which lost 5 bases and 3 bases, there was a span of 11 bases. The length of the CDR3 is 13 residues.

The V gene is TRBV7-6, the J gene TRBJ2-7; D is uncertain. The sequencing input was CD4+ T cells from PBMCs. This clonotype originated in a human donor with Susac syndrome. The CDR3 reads CASSLSTNYEQYF. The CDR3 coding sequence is TGTGCCAGCAGCCTTTCGACCAACTACGAGCAGTACTTC.